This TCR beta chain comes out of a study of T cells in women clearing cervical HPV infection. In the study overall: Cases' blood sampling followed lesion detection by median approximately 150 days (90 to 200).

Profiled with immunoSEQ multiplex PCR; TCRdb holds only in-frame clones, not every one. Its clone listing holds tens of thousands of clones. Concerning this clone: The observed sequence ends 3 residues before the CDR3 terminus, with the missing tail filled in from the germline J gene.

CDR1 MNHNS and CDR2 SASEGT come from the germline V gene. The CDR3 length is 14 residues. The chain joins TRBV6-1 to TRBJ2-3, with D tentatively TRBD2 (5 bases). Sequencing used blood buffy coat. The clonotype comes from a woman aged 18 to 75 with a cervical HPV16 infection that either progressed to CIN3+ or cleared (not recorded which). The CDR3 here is CASSESGANQPQYF. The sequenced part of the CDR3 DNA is TGTGCCAGCAGTGAAAGCGGCGCAAATCAGCCG.